This record concerns one T cell receptor (beta chain) sequence. The data derive from a study of blood T cell repertoires in COVID-19. Study summary: Spain, Italy and the United States supplied samples that represented acute and convalescent COVID-19. PBMCs, B-cell-depleted T cells, or T cells provided the cDNA or gDNA that made up the material.

This CDR3 has 14 amino acids. Germline lookup yields CDR1 SSHAT and CDR2 FNYEAQ (reference sequence). Trimming removed 5 bases from V and 0 bases from J, with 10 bases in between. Per the authors' pipeline: From reference gene primer amplification, estimates of nucleated cell counts were derived. TCRdb's copy holds only in-frame clones and misses some; the assay was immunoSEQ multiplex PCR. V and J calls and clone size follow that table, whereas D and trimming were derived from the DNA. The table has some 110,000 clones, less than 90% seen once; the top ten hold about 7.4%. This clonotype was sampled from a man aged 70 or older who had recovered from COVID-19. V and J are TRBV7-7 and TRBJ2-5, with D possibly matching TRBD1 (5 bases). Specimen: peripheral blood. The CDR3 loop is CASSRSGYQETQYF. Written as DNA, the CDR3 is TGTGCCAGCAGCCGTTCAGGGTACCAAGAGACCCAGTACTTC.